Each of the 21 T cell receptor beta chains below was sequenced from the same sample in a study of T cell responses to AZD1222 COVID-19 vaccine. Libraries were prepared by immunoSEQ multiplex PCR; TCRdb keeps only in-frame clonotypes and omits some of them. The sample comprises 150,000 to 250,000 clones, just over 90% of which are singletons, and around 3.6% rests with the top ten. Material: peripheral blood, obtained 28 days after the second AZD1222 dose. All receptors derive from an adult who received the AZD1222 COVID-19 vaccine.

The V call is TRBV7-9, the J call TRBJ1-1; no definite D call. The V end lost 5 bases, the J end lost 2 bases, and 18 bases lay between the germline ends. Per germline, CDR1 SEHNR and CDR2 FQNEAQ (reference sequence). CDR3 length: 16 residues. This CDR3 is CASSPETTDPNTEAFF. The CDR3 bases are TGTGCCAGCAGCCCCGAAACGACGGACCCTAACACTGAAGCTTTCTTT.

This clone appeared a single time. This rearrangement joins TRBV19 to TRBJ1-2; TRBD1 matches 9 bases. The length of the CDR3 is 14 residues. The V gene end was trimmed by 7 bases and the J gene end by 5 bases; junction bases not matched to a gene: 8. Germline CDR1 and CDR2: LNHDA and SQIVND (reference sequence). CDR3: CASTVDRGSYGYTF. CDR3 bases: TGTGCCAGTACCGTGGACAGGGGTTCTTATGGCTACACCTTC.

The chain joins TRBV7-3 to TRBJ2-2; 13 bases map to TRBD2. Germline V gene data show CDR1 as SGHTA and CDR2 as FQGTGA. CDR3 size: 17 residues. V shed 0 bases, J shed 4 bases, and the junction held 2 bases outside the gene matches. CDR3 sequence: CASSLTGLAGVTGELFF. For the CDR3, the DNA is TGTGCCAGCAGCTTAACAGGACTAGCGGGAGTCACCGGGGAGCTGTTTTTT.

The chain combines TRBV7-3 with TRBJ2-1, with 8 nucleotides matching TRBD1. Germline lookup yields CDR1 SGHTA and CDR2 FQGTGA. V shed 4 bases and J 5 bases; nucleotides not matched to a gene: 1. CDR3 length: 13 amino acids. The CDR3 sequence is CASSSDRDNEQFF. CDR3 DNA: TGTGCCAGCAGCTCGGACAGGGACAATGAGCAGTTCTTC.

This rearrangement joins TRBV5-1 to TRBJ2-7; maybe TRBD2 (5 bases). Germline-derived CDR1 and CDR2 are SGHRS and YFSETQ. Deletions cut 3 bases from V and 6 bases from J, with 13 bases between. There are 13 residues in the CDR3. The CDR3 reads CASSWTGVGEQYF. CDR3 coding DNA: TGCGCCAGCAGCTGGACTGGGGTCGGCGAGCAGTACTTC.

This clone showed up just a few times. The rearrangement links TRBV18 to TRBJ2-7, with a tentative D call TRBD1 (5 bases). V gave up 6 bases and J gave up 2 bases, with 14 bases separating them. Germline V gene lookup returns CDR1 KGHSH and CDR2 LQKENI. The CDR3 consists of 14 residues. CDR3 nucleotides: TGTGCCAGCTCTCGAGGCGCAGGGACCTACGAGCAGTACTTC. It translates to CASSRGAGTYEQYF.

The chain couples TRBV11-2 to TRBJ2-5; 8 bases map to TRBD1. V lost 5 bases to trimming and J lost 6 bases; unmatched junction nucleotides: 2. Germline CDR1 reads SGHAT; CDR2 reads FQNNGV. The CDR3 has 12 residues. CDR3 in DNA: TGTGCCAGCAGCCAGGGGGCACAGACCCAGTACTTC. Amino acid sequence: CASSQGAQTQYF.

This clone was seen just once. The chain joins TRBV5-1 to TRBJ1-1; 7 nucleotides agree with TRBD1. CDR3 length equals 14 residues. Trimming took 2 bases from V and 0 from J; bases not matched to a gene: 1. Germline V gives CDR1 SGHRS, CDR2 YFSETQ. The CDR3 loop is CASSFTGVNTEAFF. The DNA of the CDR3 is TGCGCCAGCAGCTTTACAGGGGTGAACACTGAAGCTTTCTTT.

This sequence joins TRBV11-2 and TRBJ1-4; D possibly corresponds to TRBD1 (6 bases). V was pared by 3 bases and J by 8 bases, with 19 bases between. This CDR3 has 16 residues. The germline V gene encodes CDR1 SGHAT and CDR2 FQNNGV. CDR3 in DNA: TGTGCCAGCAGCTTTAGATCGAGGGACACCAAAGAAAAACTGTTTTTT. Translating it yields CASSFRSRDTKEKLFF.

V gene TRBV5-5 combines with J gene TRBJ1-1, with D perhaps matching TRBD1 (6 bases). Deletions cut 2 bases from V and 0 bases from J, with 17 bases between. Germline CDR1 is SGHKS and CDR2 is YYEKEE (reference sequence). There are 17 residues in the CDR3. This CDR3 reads CASSFWGRGWMNTEAFF. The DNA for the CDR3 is TGTGCCAGCAGCTTTTGGGGCAGGGGATGGATGAACACTGAAGCTTTCTTT.

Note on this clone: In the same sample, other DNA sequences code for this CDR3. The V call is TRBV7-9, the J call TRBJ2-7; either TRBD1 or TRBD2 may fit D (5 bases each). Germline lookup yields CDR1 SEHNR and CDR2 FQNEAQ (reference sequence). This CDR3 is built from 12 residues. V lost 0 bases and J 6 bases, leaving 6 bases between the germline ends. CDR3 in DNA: TGTGCCAGCAGCTTAGCGGGGACCGAGCAGTACTTC. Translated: CASSLAGTEQYF. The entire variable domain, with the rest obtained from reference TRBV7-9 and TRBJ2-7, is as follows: DTGVSQNPRHKITKRGQNVTFRCDPISEHNRLYWYRQTLGQGPEFLTYFQNEAQLEKSRLLSDRFSAERPKGSFSTLEIQRTEQGDSAMYLCASSLAGTEQYFGPGTRLTVT.

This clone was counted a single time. The CDR3 coding sequence is TGTGCCAGCAGTTTATCGGGACAGGGGTCGTTTTATAATTCACCCCTCCACTTT. This encodes CASSLSGQGSFYNSPLHF. The rearrangement joins TRBV27 to TRBJ1-6; 10 bases fit TRBD1. Germline trimming cut 0 bases from V and 4 bases from J; bases unmatched to any gene: 6. This CDR3 is 18 amino acids long. Germline V lookup: CDR1 MNHEY, CDR2 SMNVEV (reference sequence).

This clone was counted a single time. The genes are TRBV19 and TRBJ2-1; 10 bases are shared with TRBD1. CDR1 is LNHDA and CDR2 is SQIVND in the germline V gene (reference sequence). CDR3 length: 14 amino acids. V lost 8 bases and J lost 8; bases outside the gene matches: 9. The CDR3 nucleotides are TGTGCCAGTTCAGACAGGGGGCTGTGGGATGAGCAGTTCTTC. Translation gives CASSDRGLWDEQFF.

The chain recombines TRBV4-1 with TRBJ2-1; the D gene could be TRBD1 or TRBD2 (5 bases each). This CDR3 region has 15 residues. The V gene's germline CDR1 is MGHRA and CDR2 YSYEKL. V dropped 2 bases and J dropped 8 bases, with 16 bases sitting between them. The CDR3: CASSQPWGTVDEQFF. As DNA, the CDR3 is TGCGCCAGCAGCCAACCTTGGGGGACCGTTGATGAGCAGTTCTTC.

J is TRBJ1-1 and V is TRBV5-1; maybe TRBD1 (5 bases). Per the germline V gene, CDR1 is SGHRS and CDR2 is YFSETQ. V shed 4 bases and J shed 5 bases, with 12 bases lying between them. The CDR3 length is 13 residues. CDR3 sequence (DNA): TGCGCCAGCAGCCCGCGGGGGTTAACTGAAGCTTTCTTT. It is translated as CASSPRGLTEAFF.

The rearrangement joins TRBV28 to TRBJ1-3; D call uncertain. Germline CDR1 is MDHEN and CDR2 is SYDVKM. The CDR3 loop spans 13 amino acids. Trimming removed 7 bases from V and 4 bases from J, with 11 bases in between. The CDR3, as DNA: TGTGCCAGCACCCTCGGAAAAGGAAACACCATATATTTT. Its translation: CASTLGKGNTIYF. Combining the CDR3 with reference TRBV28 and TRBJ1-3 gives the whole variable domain DVKVTQSSRYLVKRTGEKVFLECVQDMDHENMFWYRQDPGLGLRLIYFSYDVKMKEKGDIPEGYSVSREKKERFSLILESASTNQTSMYLCASTLGKGNTIYFGEGSWLTVV.

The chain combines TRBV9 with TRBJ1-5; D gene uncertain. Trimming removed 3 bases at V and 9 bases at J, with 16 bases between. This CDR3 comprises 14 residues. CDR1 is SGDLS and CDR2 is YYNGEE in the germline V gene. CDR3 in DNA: TGTGCCAGCAGCGAGAGGTGGTCTGGAGGGCCCCAGCATTTT. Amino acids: CASSERWSGGPQHF.

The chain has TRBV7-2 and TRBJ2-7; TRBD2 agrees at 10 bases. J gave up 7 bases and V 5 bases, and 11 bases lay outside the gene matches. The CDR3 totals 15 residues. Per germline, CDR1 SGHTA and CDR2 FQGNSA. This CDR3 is CASSLPGLASGEQYF. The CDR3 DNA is TGTGCCAGCAGCCTCCCGGGACTAGCGTCGGGGGAGCAGTACTTC.

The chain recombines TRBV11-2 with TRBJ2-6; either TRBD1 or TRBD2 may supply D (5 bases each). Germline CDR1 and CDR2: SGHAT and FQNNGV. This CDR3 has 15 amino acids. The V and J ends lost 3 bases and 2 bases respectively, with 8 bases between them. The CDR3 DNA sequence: TGTGCCAGCAGCTTGGGGGAAACTGGGGCCAACGTCCTGACTTTC. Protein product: CASSLGETGANVLTF.

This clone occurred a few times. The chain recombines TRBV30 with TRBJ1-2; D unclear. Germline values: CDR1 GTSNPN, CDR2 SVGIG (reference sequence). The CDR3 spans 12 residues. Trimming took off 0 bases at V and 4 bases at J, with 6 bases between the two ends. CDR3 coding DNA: TGTGCCTGGAGTGTCTCGCCCTATGGCTACACCTTC. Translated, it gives CAWSVSPYGYTF.

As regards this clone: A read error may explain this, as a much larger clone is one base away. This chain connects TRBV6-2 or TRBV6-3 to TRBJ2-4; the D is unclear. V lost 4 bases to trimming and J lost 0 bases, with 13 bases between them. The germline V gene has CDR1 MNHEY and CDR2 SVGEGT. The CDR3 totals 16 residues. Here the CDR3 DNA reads TGTGCCAGCAGTTCAGCCCAGCAACTAGCCAAAAACATTCAGTACTTC. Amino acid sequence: CASSSAQQLAKNIQYF.